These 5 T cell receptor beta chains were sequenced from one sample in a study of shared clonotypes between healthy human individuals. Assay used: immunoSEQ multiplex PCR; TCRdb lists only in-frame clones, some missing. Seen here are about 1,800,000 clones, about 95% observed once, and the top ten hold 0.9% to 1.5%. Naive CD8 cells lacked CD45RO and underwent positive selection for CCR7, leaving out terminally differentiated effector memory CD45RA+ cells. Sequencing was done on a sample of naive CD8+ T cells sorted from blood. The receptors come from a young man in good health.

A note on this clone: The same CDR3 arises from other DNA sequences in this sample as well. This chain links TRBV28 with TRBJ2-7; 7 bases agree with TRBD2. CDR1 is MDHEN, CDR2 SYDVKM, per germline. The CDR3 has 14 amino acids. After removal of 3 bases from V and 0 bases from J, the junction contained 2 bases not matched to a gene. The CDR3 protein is CASSLGGSSYEQYF. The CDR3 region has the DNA TGTGCCAGCAGTTTGGGCGGGAGCTCCTACGAGCAGTACTTC.

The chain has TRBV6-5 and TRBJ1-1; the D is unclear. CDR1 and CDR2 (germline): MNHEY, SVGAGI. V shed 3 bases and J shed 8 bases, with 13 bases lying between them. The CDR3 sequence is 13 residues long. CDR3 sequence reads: CASSYGPNLEAFF. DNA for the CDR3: TGTGCCAGCAGTTATGGCCCGAACTTGGAAGCTTTCTTT.

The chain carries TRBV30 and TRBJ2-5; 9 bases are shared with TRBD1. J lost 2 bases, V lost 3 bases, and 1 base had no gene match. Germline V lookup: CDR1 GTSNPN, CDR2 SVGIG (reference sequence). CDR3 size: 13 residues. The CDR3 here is CAWRGTGQETQYF. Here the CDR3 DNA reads TGTGCCTGGAGGGGGACAGGGCAAGAGACCCAGTACTTC.

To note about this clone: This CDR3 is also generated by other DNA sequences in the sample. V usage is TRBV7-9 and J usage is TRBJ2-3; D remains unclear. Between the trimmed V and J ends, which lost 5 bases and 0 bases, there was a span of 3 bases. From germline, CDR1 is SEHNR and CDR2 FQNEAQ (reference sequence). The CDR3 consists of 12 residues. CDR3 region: CASSTSTDTQYF. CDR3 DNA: TGTGCCAGCAGCACAAGCACAGATACGCAGTATTTT.

CDR3: CASSLKTGRGNEKLFF. Written as DNA, the CDR3 is TGCGCCAGCAGCTTGAAAACAGGCAGGGGGAATGAAAAACTGTTTTTT. The chain links TRBV5-1 to TRBJ1-4; 7 nucleotides match TRBD1. After removal of 1 base from V and 5 bases from J, the junction contained 8 bases not matched to a gene. The germline gives CDR1 SGHRS, CDR2 YFSETQ. The CDR3 totals 16 residues.